Each of the 4 T cell receptor beta chains below was sequenced from the same sample in a study of T cells after posttransplantation cyclophosphamide. Clones were read by immunoSEQ multiplex PCR, and TCRdb kept only the in-frame ones, dropping some. Observed in the sample are approximately 3,100 clones, none of them singletons. Cyclophosphamide on days +3 and +4 followed busulfan-fludarabine conditioning and a marrow graft. Sequenced here: PBMCs, sampled 84 days after allogeneic stem cell transplant with posttransplant cyclophosphamide. The source is a female patient in her thirties or forties who received an allogeneic stem cell transplant from a related donor, was CMV-positive, and had no GVHD. Part of the T cells may come from the graft donor.

This clone has more than one count but fewer than ten. The chain employs TRBV7-8 and TRBJ1-5, with TRBD1 matching over 7 bases. This CDR3 region has 15 residues. Germline V lookup: CDR1 SGHVS, CDR2 FQNEAQ. The V gene end was trimmed by 1 base and the J gene end by 11 bases; junction bases not matched to a gene: 11. The CDR3 nucleotides are TGTGCCAGCAGCTTAGACTCACAGGGGCCCAGATCCCAGCATTTT. Its translation is CASSLDSQGPRSQHF.

There are many counts of this clone. In the same sample, other DNA sequences code for this CDR3. The chain uses TRBV9 and TRBJ2-7; maybe TRBD1 (5 bases). The V gene lost 4 bases and the J gene lost 4 bases, with 18 bases spanning the gap. Germline V CDR1 and CDR2: SGDLS, YYNGEE. CDR3 length: 15 residues. The CDR3 here is CASSIKQETAYEQYF. Written as DNA, the CDR3 is TGTGCCAGCAGCATCAAACAGGAGACGGCATACGAGCAGTACTTC.

This clone was observed at least ten times. The chain carries TRBV4-3 and TRBJ2-1; TRBD2 matches at 12 bases. Germline values: CDR1 LGHNA, CDR2 YSLEER. This CDR3 has 18 amino acids. Trimming cost V 4 bases and J 7 bases; bases outside gene matches: 14. The CDR3 DNA is TGCGCCAGCAGCCGGGGGCTAGCGGGGGGGGTAGGTTCGAATGAGCAGTTCTTC. This sequence encodes CASSRGLAGGVGSNEQFF.

This clone was picked up many times. This chain links TRBV5-1 with TRBJ1-6, with D possibly TRBD1 on 5 matching bases. V was clipped by 2 bases and J by 7 bases, with 13 bases between them. The CDR3 is 15 amino acids. Germline-derived CDR1 and CDR2 are SGHRS and YFSETQ. CDR3 nucleotide sequence: TGCGCCAGCAGCTTAGAAATCCAGGGCAATTCACCCCTCCACTTT. This encodes CASSLEIQGNSPLHF.